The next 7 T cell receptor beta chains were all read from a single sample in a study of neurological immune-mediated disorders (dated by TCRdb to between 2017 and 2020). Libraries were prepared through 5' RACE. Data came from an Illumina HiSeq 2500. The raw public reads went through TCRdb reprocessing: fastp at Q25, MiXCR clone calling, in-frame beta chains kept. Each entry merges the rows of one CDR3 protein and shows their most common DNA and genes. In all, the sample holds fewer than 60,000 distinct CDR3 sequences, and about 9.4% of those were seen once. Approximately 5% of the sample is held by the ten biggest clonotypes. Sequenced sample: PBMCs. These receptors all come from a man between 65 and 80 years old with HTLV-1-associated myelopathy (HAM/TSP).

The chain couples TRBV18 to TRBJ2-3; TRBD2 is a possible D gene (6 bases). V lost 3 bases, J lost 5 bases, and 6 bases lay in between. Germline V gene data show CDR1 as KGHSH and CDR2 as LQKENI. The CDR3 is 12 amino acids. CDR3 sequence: CASSPGGDTQYF. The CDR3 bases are TGTGCCAGCTCACCGGGGGGAGATACGCAGTATTTT.

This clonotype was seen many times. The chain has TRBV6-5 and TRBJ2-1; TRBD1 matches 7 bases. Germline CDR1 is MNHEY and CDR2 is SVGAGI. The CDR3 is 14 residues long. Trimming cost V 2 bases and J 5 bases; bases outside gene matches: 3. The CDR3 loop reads CASSYARGHNEQFF. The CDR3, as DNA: TGTGCCAGCAGTTACGCGAGGGGGCACAATGAGCAGTTCTTC.

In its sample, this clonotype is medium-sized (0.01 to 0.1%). As DNA, the CDR3 is TGCGCCAGCAGCTTGGGACCGCGCTCTGGAAACACCATATATTTT. Residues: CASSLGPRSGNTIYF. The V gene is TRBV5-1, the J gene TRBJ1-3; D remains unclear. This CDR3 region has 15 residues. Trimming shortened V by 0 bases and J by 0 bases, and 7 bases separated the two germline ends. The germline V gene encodes CDR1 SGHRS and CDR2 YFSETQ.

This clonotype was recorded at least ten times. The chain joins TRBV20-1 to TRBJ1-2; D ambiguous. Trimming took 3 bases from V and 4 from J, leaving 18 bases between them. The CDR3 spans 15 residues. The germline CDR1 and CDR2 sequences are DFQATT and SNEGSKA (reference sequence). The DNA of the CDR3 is TGCAGTGCTAGTCCACCGAGACAAAGATTCTATGGCTACACCTTC. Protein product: CSASPPRQRFYGYTF.

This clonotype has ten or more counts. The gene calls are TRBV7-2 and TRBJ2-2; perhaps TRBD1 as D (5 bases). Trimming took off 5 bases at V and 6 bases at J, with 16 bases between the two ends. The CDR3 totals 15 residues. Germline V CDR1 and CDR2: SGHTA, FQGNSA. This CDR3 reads CASSRTRVVSGELFF. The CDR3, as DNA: TGTGCCAGCAGCAGGACCAGGGTGGTGTCCGGGGAGCTGTTTTTT.

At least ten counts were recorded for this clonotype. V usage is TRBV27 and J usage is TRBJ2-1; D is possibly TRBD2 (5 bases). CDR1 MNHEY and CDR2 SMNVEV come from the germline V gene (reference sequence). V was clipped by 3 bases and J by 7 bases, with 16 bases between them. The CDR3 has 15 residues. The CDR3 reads CASSFSLLASNEQFF. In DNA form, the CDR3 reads TGTGCCAGCAGTTTCTCGCTTTTAGCGTCGAATGAGCAGTTCTTC.

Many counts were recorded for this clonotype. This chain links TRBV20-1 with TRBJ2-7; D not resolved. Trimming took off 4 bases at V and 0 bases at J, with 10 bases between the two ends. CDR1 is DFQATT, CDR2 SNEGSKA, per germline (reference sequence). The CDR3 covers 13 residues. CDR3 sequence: CSATDGSSYEQYF. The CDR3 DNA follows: TGCAGTGCTACCGACGGTAGCTCCTACGAGCAGTACTTC.